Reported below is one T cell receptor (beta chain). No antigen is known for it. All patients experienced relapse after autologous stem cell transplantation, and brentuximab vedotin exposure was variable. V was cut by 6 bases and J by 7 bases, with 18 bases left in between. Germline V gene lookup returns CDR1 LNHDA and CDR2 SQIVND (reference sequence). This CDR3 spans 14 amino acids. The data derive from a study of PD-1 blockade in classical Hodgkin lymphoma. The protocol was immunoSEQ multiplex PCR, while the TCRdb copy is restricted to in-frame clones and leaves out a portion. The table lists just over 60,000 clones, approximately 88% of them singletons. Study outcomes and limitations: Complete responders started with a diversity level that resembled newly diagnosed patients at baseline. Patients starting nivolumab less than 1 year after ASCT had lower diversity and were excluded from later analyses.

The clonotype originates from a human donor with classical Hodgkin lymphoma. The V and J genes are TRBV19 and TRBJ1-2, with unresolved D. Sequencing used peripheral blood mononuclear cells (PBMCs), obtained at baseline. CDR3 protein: CASRSPTVGFGYTF. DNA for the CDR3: TGTGCCAGTAGAAGCCCCACTGTCGGCTTTGGCTACACCTTC.